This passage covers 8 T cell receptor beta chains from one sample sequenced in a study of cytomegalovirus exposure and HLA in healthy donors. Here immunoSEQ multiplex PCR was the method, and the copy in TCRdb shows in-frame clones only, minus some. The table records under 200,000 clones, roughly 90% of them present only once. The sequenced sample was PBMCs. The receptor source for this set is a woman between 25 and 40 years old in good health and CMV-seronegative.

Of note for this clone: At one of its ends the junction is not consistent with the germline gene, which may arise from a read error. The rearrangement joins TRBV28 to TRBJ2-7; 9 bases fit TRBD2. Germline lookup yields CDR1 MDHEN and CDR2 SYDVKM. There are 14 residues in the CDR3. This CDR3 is CASSLYGVEREVHF. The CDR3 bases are TGTGCCAGCAGTTTATATGGAGTGGAGCGGGAGGTTCACTTC.

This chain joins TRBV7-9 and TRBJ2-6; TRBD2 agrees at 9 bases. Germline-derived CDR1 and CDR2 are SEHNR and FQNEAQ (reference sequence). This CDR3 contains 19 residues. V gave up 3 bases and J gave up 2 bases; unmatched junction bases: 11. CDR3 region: CASSLSSGADLTGANVLTF. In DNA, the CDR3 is TGTGCCAGCAGCTTGTCTAGCGGGGCTGATTTAACTGGGGCCAACGTCCTGACTTTC.

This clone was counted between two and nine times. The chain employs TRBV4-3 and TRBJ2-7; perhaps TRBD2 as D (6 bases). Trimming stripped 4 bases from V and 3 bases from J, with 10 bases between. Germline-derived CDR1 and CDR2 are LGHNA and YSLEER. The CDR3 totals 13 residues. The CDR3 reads CASSPGLGYEQYF. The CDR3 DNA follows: TGCGCCAGCAGCCCGGGACTCGGCTACGAGCAGTACTTC.

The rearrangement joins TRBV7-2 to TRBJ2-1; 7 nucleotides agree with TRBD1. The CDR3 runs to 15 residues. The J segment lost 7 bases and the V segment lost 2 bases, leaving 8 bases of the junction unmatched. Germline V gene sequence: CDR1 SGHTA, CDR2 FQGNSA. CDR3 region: CASSLMRTGKNEQFF. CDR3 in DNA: TGTGCCAGCAGCTTAATGCGGACAGGTAAAAATGAGCAGTTCTTC.

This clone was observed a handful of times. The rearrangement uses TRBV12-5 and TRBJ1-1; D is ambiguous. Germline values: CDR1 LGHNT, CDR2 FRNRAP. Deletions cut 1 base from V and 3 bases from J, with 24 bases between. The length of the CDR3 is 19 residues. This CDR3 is CASGLAPSPAGGADTEAFF. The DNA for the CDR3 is TGTGCTAGTGGTTTGGCACCATCTCCAGCGGGCGGTGCGGACACTGAAGCTTTCTTT.

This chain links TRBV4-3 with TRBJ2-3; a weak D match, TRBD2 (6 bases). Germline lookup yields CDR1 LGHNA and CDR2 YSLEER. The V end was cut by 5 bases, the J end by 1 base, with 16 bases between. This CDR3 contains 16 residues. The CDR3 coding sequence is TGCGCCAGCAGCTCACATGGCGGGACTGGCACAGATACGCAGTATTTT. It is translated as CASSSHGGTGTDTQYF.

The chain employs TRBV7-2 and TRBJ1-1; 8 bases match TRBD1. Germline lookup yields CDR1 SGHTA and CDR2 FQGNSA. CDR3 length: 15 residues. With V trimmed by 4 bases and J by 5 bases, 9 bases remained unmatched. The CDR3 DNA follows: TGTGCCAGCAGCTACGACAGGGGCGCGTCTACTGAAGCTTTCTTT. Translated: CASSYDRGASTEAFF.

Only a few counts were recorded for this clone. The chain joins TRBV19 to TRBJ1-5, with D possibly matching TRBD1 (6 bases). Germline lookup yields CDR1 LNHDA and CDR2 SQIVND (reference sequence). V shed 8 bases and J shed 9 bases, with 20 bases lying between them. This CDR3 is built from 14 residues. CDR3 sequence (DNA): TGTGCCAGTCTTGATCCGGGACACCCGTCGCCCCAGCATTTT. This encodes CASLDPGHPSPQHF.